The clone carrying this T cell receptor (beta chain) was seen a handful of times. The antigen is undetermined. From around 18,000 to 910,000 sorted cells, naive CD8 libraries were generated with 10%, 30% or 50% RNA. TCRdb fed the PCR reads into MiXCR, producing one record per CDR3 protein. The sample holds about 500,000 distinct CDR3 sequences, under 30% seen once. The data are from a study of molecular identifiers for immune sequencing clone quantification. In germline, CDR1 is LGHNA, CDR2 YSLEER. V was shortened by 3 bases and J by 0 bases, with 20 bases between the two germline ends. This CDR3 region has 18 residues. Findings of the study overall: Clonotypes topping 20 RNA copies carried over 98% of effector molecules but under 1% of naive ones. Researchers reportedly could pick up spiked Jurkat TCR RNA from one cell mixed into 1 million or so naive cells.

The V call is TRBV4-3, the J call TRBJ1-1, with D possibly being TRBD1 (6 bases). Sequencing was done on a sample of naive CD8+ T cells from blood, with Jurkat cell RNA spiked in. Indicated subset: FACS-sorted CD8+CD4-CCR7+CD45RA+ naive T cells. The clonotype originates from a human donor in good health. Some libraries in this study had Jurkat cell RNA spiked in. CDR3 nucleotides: TGCGCCAGCAGCCAGCTCTACCCCACAGGGAACTTGAACACTGAAGCTTTCTTT. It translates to CASSQLYPTGNLNTEAFF.